This TCR beta chain stems from a study of tumor-infiltrating lymphocytes in primary liver carcinoma. This CDR3 has 13 amino acids. Germline CDR1 ENHRY, CDR2 SYGVKD. Between roughly 20 and 33 mg of unsorted bulk tissue served as the source from which RNA and DNA were co-extracted. Using a constant-region primer together with ProtoScript II reverse transcriptase, TCR beta cDNA was made from 450 to 600 ng of total RNA. Three-round nested multiplex PCR performed with slightly modified ARM-PCR produced the TCR beta libraries. The first two PCR rounds used TRBV1-TRBV30 primers with a Cbeta primer, 10 cycles each. TCRdb reprocessed the multiplex PCR reads via MiXCR and lists one record per CDR3 protein. The table has tens of thousands of distinct CDR3 sequences, 78% seen once.

The receptor's source is a man aged 40-49 years with primary liver carcinoma and hepatitis B virus infection. V usage is TRBV10-3 and J usage is TRBJ2-7; D is unresolved. Sequencing used liver tumor tissue from sampling region 3. The subset here: tumor region T3, left-lateral pole. DNA for the CDR3: TGTGACGTCAGTGAATCTAGGGCGGACGAGCAGTACTTC. Amino acid sequence: CDVSESRADEQYF.